This TCR beta chain was obtained from a study of T cells in Graves' hyperthyroidism and ophthalmopathy. TCR beta CDR3 sequences were amplified from RNA transcripts. Primed by the HTBI set, a first-round RT-PCR was run on the TCR CDR3. TCRdb called the multiplex PCR reads again in MiXCR, with one record for every CDR3 protein. The sample carries hundreds of thousands of distinct CDR3 sequences, roughly a third recorded once. The table lists this clonotype with a few counts. With 0 bases clipped from V and 5 bases from J, the junction kept 8 bases outside the gene matches. CDR3 length: 16 amino acids. In germline, CDR1 is SQVTM, CDR2 ANQGSEA.

This clonotype was obtained from a woman between 35 and 50 years old with Graves' hyperthyroidism. V and J are TRBV29-1 and TRBJ2-7, with TRBD2 matching 12 bases. Sequenced: blood. The CDR3 sequence: CSVEDRGLAGGNEQYF. The CDR3 DNA reads as TGCAGCGTTGAAGATCGGGGTCTAGCGGGAGGGAACGAGCAGTACTTC.